The sequence of this T cell receptor (delta chain) was determined in a study of human gamma delta and Vdelta1 T cells. About this clone: A far more abundant clone sits one base away, making this likely a read error. Within the sample, other DNA sequences also encode this same CDR3.

TCRdb fed the PCR reads into CATT to redo clone calling. This sample carries approximately 6,000 delta-chain clones, roughly a tenth of them seen once, and the ten largest clones take 11% to 15%. Germline values: CDR1 TSWWSYY, CDR2 QGS. The CDR3 spans 23 residues. Losses at the gene ends were 2 bases for V and 2 bases for J; bases not matched to a gene: 24. The specimen was naive CD27+ Vdelta1 gamma-delta T cells from blood. The chain joins TRDV1 to TRDJ1; TRDD3 matches at 12 bases. The sequence was collected from a human donor in good health. The CDR3 region is CALGEKFGFSVLGDTPYTDKLIF. DNA of the CDR3: TGTGCTCTTGGGGAAAAATTTGGTTTCTCGGTTCTGGGGGATACGCCGTATACCGATAAACTCATCTTT.